The present TCR beta chain was sequenced within a study of identifying expanded T cells in peripheral blood. Collection occurred without any documented infections or immune events in donors. The CDR3 is 16 residues long. The method was immunoSEQ multiplex PCR; TCRdb's version includes in-frame clones alone and lacks a portion of them. The data contain about 89,000 clones, around 88% of them singletons. Sequenced: blood. V usage is TRBV21-1 and J usage is TRBJ1-5; the table assigns TRBD1, which was not confirmed against the DNA. TRBV21-1 is noted as a pseudogene. This receptor was identified in a person aged 18 to 69 in good health. The CDR3 nucleotides are TGTGCCAGCAGCAAAGGCAGGGAAAGGAGCAATCAGCCCCAGCATTTT. It is translated as CASSKGRERSNQPQHF.